Sequencing of this TCR beta chain was carried out in a study of T cell changes during pregnancy in multiple sclerosis. TCRdb's copy holds only in-frame clones and misses some; the assay was immunoSEQ multiplex PCR. The table has under 110,000 clones, roughly nine tenths seen once. The V gene's germline CDR1 is SGHVS and CDR2 FQNEAQ. The trim removed 4 bases at V and 2 bases at J, leaving 2 bases unmatched. The CDR3 extends over 14 amino acids. This rearrangement joins TRBV7-8 to TRBJ2-3; 8 bases are shared with TRBD1. This material consisted of peripheral blood, taken before pregnancy. The source of this sequence is a female donor with multiple sclerosis, enrolled in a pregnancy study. Written as DNA, the CDR3 is TGTGCCAGCAGCTACAGGGGGAACACAGATACGCAGTATTTT. This translates into CASSYRGNTDTQYF.